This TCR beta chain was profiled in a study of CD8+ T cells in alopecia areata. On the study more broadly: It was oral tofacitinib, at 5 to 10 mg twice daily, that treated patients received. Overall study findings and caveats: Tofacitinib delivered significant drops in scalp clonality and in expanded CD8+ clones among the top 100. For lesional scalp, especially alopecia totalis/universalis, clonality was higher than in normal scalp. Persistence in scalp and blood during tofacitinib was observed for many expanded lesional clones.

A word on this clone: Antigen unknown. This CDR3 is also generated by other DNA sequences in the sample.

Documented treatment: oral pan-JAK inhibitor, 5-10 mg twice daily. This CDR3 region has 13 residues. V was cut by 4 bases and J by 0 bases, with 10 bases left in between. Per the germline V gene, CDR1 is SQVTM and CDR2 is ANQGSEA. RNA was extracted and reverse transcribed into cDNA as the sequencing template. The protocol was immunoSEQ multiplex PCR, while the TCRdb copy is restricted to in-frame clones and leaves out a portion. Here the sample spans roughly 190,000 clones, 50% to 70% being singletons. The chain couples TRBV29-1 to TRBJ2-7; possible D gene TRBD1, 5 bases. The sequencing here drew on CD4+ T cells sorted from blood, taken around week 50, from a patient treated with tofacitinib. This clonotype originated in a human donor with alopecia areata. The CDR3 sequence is CSVGGRSSYEQYF. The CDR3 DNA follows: TGCAGCGTTGGGGGCAGAAGCTCCTACGAGCAGTACTTC.